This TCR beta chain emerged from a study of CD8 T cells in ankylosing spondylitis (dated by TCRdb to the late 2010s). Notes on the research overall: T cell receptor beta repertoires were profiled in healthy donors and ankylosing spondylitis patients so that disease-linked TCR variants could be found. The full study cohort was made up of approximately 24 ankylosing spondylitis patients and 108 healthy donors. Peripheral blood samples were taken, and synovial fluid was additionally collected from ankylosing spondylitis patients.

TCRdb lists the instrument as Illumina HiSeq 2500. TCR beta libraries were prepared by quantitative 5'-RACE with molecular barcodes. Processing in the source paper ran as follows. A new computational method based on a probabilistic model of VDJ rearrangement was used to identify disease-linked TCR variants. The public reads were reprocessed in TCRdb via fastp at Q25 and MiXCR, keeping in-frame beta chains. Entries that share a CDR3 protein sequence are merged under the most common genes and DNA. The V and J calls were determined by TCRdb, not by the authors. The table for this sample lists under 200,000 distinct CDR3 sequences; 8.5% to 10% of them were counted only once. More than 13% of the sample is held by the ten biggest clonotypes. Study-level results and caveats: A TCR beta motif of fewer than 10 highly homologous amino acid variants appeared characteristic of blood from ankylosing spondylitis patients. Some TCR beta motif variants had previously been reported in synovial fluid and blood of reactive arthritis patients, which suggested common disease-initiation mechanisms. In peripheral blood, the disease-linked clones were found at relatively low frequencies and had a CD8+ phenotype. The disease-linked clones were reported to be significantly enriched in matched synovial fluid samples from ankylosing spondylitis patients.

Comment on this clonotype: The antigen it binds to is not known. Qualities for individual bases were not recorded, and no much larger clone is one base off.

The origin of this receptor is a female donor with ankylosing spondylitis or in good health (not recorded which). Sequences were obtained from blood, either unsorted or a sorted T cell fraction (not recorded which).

The CDR3 region has the sequence CASSARGREDTEAFF. The DNA reads as follows: TGTGCCAGCAGCGCGCGGGGCAGGGAGGACACTGAAGCTTTCTTT. The V and J segments used are TRBV13 and TRBJ1-1, and the D gene may be TRBD1, 5 bases matching. CDR1 and CDR2, per the germline V gene (reference sequence), are PRHDT and FYEKMQ. Its CDR3 holds 15 amino acids, cysteine through phenylalanine. The CDR3 DNA has 45 bases and is translated from base 1. V was cut back by 5 bases and J by 3 bases, leaving a gap of 16 bases between them. Full variable domain (CDR3 extended with the reference TRBV13 and TRBJ1-1 proteins): AAGVIQSPRHLIKEKRETATLKCYPIPRHDTVYWYQQGPGQDPQFLISFYEKMQSDKGSIPDRFSAQQFSDYHSELNMSSLELGDSALYFCASSARGREDTEAFFGQGTRLTVV.